These 23 T cell receptor beta chains were sequenced from one sample in a study of sequential checkpoint blockade in melanoma. The treatment denotes: randomized to nivolumab then ipilimumab (arm A) or the reverse (arm B). Using immunoSEQ multiplex PCR, the repertoire was profiled, and TCRdb retains in-frame clones only, with some absent. The profile covers some 21,000 clones, with roughly four fifths appearing a single time and under 14% taken by the ten largest. Sequenced here: CD8+ T cells sorted from blood (inferred from file names), sampled from a patient given nivolumab and ipilimumab in sequence. Receptors were obtained from a human donor with melanoma.

The rearrangement uses TRBV7-8 and TRBJ1-1, with 8 bases identical to TRBD1. Germline assignment: CDR1 SGHVS and CDR2 FQNEAQ. There are 13 residues in the CDR3. J gave up 10 bases and V 5 bases, and 9 bases lay outside the gene matches. The CDR3 DNA sequence: TGTGCCAGCAGCATAATACAGGGGGTAGGAGCTTTCTTT. This sequence encodes CASSIIQGVGAFF.

The chain has TRBV18 and TRBJ2-5; TRBD1 matches 9 bases. The CDR3 spans 14 residues. Germline lookup yields CDR1 KGHSH and CDR2 LQKENI. V lost 2 bases and J lost 4; bases outside the gene matches: 2. The CDR3 DNA is TGTGCCAGCTCACCATTGGACAGGGGAGAGACCCAGTACTTC. It translates to CASSPLDRGETQYF.

Remarks on this clone: The same CDR3 also results from other DNA sequences found in this sample. The CDR3 DNA sequence: TGTGCCAGCAGCTTAACGGGACAGGGTAACACTGAAGCTTTCTTT. Residues: CASSLTGQGNTEAFF. The chain is built from TRBV7-3 and TRBJ1-1; 9 positions match TRBD1. Germline V gene lookup returns CDR1 SGHTA and CDR2 FQGTGA. Germline trimming cut 0 bases from V and 2 bases from J; bases unmatched to any gene: 1. The CDR3 totals 15 residues.

This clone appeared a few times. The V and J genes are TRBV30 and TRBJ2-3; TRBD2 agrees at 12 bases. Germline V gene sequence: CDR1 GTSNPN, CDR2 SVGIG (reference sequence). V lost 7 bases and J lost 3; bases outside the gene matches: 5. CDR3 size: 14 residues. The chain's CDR3 is CAFLTSGRTDTQYF. As DNA, the CDR3 is TGTGCCTTCCTCACTAGCGGGAGGACAGATACGCAGTATTTT.

V usage is TRBV9 and J usage is TRBJ2-2; D remains ambiguous. CDR1 and CDR2 (germline): SGDLS, YYNGEE. V was cut by 3 bases and J by 0 bases, with 9 bases left in between. The CDR3 contains 15 residues. CDR3 nucleotides: TGTGCCAGCAGCGACAGATTCGCGAACACCGGGGAGCTGTTTTTT. Its protein is CASSDRFANTGELFF.

As for this clone: This specimen includes other DNA sequences encoding the same CDR3. The chain links TRBV29-1 to TRBJ1-1, with no clear D. This CDR3 is 12 amino acids long. Germline V CDR1 and CDR2: SQVTM, ANQGSEA. The ends were cut back, 3 bases at V and 5 bases at J, with 10 bases in the middle. The chain's CDR3 is CSVEGRDTEAFF. The CDR3 nucleotides read TGCAGCGTTGAGGGGAGGGATACTGAAGCTTTCTTT.

CDR3 sequence: CASSVTGTSFPDTQYF. Written as DNA, the CDR3 is TGTGCCAGCAGCGTAACAGGGACTAGCTTCCCAGATACGCAGTATTTT. The V call is TRBV9, the J call TRBJ2-3, with TRBD2 matching over 9 bases. The germline gives CDR1 SGDLS, CDR2 YYNGEE. With V trimmed by 1 base and J by 4 bases, 7 bases remained unmatched. This CDR3 comprises 16 residues.

The V call is TRBV2, the J call TRBJ2-7; D is uncertain. CDR3 length: 14 amino acids. Trimming left V 3 bases short and J 0 bases short, with 9 bases between. Germline V gene data show CDR1 as SNHLY and CDR2 as FYNNEI. The CDR3 sequence is CASSENRDSYEQYF. CDR3 DNA: TGTGCCAGCAGTGAGAATAGAGACTCCTACGAGCAGTACTTC.

The chain carries TRBV30 and TRBJ1-2; possibly TRBD1 for D (6 bases). Per germline, CDR1 GTSNPN and CDR2 SVGIG (reference sequence). Trimming took off 1 base at V and 4 bases at J, with 13 bases between the two ends. The CDR3 sequence is 14 residues long. CDR3 loop: CAWSDPRGIYGYTF. The CDR3 DNA reads as TGTGCCTGGAGTGATCCCAGGGGCATCTATGGCTACACCTTC.

The V call is TRBV4-2, the J call TRBJ1-1, with D unclear. Trimming left V 4 bases short and J 0 bases short, with 6 bases between. Germline V gene lookup returns CDR1 LGHNA and CDR2 YNFKEQ. The CDR3 sequence is 13 residues long. CDR3 DNA: TGTGCCAGCAGCCCAGACATGAACACTGAAGCTTTCTTT. It encodes CASSPDMNTEAFF.

The chain carries TRBV2 and TRBJ1-1; 9 positions agree with TRBD1. The V gene end was trimmed by 6 bases and the J gene end by 5 bases; junction bases not matched to a gene: 10. In germline, CDR1 is SNHLY, CDR2 FYNNEI. The CDR3 totals 15 residues. The CDR3 DNA reads TGTGCCAGCAGACCCTCCGGACAGGGGAGTACTGAAGCTTTCTTT. Translating it yields CASRPSGQGSTEAFF.

The gene calls are TRBV15 and TRBJ1-2; TRBD1 might be the D (5 bases). The CDR3 is 15 residues long. Looked up from germline, CDR1 is LNHNV and CDR2 is YYDKDF (reference sequence). V lost 3 bases and J lost 6, with 17 bases in between. The CDR3 bases are TGTGCCACCAGCAGCCCCCAGGGAGGCCAGGATGGCTACACCTTC. Residues: CATSSPQGGQDGYTF.

The V call is TRBV20-1, the J call TRBJ2-5; the D is unclear. The J call may be wrong; the DNA end is better matched by TRBJ2-7. CDR3 length: 11 amino acids. Germline values: CDR1 DFQATT, CDR2 SNEGSKA (reference sequence). CDR3 protein: CSARRSYEQYF. DNA of the CDR3: TGCAGTGCTAGACGTTCCTACGAGCAGTACTTC.

The chain carries TRBV7-2 and TRBJ2-6, with D possibly TRBD2 on 7 matching bases. The CDR3 is 17 amino acids. Germline CDR1 SGHTA, CDR2 FQGNSA. Trimming left V 4 bases short and J 1 base short, with 14 bases between. The CDR3 bases are TGTGCCAGCAGCTCCGGGGAGGGGGTGTCTGGGGCCAACGTCCTGACTTTC. The encoded protein is CASSSGEGVSGANVLTF. The full variable domain, rest sourced from reference TRBV7-2 and TRBJ2-6, is GAGVSQSPSNKVTEKGKDVELRCDPISGHTALYWYRQSLGQGLEFLIYFQGNSAPDKSGLPSDRFSAERTGGSVSTLTIQRTQQEDSAVYLCASSSGEGVSGANVLTFGAGSRLTVL.

This clone was recorded only once. J is TRBJ2-2 and V is TRBV10-1; D might be TRBD2 (5 bases). Per germline, CDR1 WNHNN and CDR2 SYGVQD (reference sequence). The CDR3 totals 15 residues. V dropped 4 bases and J dropped 3 bases, with 12 bases sitting between them. CDR3 nucleotide sequence: TGCGCCAGCAGTGGCGGGTCGAAGGACACCGGGGAGCTGTTTTTT. Amino acids: CASSGGSKDTGELFF.

CDR3 sequence (DNA): TGTGCCAGTAGTATTCAGGGTTTAGCCTCTGGGGCCAACGTCCTGACTTTC. Encoded protein: CASSIQGLASGANVLTF. V usage is TRBV19 and J usage is TRBJ2-6; possible D gene TRBD1, 5 bases. CDR1 LNHDA and CDR2 SQIVND come from the germline V gene (reference sequence). CDR3 size: 17 residues. Trimming took 3 bases from V and 0 from J, leaving 12 bases between them.

The chain is built from TRBV5-4 and TRBJ2-2, with a possible D match to TRBD2 (6 bases). Trimming left V 0 bases short and J 5 bases short, with 11 bases between. This CDR3 has 15 amino acids. Per germline, CDR1 SGHNT and CDR2 YYREEE (reference sequence). DNA for the CDR3: TGTGCCAGCAGCTTGGCCGGCGGGATGACCGGGGAGCTGTTTTTT. Its protein product is CASSLAGGMTGELFF.

In this sample, this clone turned up a few times. J is TRBJ2-7 and V is TRBV28; 14 nucleotides match TRBD2. The germline V gene has CDR1 MDHEN and CDR2 SYDVKM. V was pared by 5 bases and J by 5 bases, with 5 bases of the junction left unmatched. The CDR3 is 15 residues long. CDR3 DNA: TGTGCCAGCAGTACACCGACTAGCGGGAGGGACGAGCAGTACTTC. Its translation is CASSTPTSGRDEQYF.

This clone was picked up a small number of times. V usage is TRBV18 and J usage is TRBJ1-1, with 8 bases lining up with TRBD1. Germline trimming cut 2 bases from V and 5 bases from J; bases unmatched to any gene: 4. This CDR3 contains 14 residues. Germline values: CDR1 KGHSH, CDR2 LQKENI. CDR3 bases: TGTGCCAGCTCACCATCTCAGGGGGCAACTGAAGCTTTCTTT. It encodes CASSPSQGATEAFF.

The chain uses TRBV9 and TRBJ1-2; 9 bases are shared with TRBD1. The germline gives CDR1 SGDLS, CDR2 YYNGEE. This CDR3 is built from 15 residues. V lost 3 bases and J lost 6; bases outside the gene matches: 9. The CDR3 DNA reads as TGTGCCAGCAGCGCGGGACAGGGAGTCGGTGATGGCTACACCTTC. Amino acid sequence: CASSAGQGVGDGYTF.

This rearrangement joins TRBV18 to TRBJ2-7; TRBD2 agrees at 7 bases. V was pared by 3 bases and J by 6 bases, with 8 bases of the junction left unmatched. Germline lookup yields CDR1 KGHSH and CDR2 LQKENI. This CDR3 has 14 residues. The CDR3 sequence is CASSPGGSQGEQYF. The CDR3 nucleotides read TGTGCCAGCTCACCCGGGGGGAGTCAGGGCGAGCAGTACTTC.

The genes are TRBV7-2 and TRBJ2-7; D possibly corresponds to TRBD2 (6 bases). The germline V gene has CDR1 SGHTA and CDR2 FQGNSA. This CDR3 contains 15 residues. Deletions cut 5 bases from V and 7 bases from J, with 21 bases between. The CDR3 DNA reads TGTGCCAGCAGCCCCGACCGTACGGGAGTGAGAGAGCAGTACTTC. It codes for CASSPDRTGVREQYF.

The V call is TRBV5-4, the J call TRBJ2-5, with a tentative D call TRBD1 (5 bases). The ends were cut back, 4 bases at V and 2 bases at J, with 9 bases in the middle. From germline, CDR1 is SGHNT and CDR2 YYREEE (reference sequence). The CDR3 consists of 13 residues. The CDR3 nucleotides are TGTGCCAGCAGCCTGGGGCAACAAGAGACCCAGTACTTC. The encoded protein is CASSLGQQETQYF.